This T cell receptor (beta chain) came from a study of OX40 agonist ivuxolimab in advanced cancers. Study at large: Ivuxolimab was administered intravenously to patients at 0.01 to 10 mg/kg every 2 weeks.

Germline values: CDR1 KGHSH, CDR2 LQKENI. The CDR3 length is 15 residues. Between the trimmed V and J ends, which lost 1 base and 0 bases, there was a span of 7 bases. This clone was counted only a few times. Baseline was the first blood sampling point, followed by cycle 4 day 1 and cycle 7 day 1. TCRdb keeps only in-frame clones here, not all; method: immunoSEQ multiplex PCR. The sample comprises some 76,000 clones, approximately 80% of which are singletons, and under 2% rests with the top ten. This specimen consisted of CD4+ or CD8+ T cells sorted from blood, obtained in a trial of the OX40 agonist ivuxolimab. The chain links TRBV18 to TRBJ1-5; D gene unclear. The TCR comes from an adult with an advanced solid tumor such as melanoma, head and neck, liver or kidney cancer. The CDR3 DNA follows: TGTGCCAGCTCACCACGGCAGAATAGCAATCAGCCCCAGCATTTT. As protein: CASSPRQNSNQPQHF.